This T cell receptor beta chain was captured in a study of T cells expressing NK-cell markers. Study in general: Sorted CD3+CD56+NKG2C+, CD3+CD56+NKG2C- and CD3+CD56-NKG2C+ T cells provided the TCR beta repertoires. The eight sequenced donors comprised seven who were HCMV-seropositive and one who was seronegative.

TCRdb reprocessed the 5' RACE reads; each CDR3 protein has one entry and no DNA is given. In all, the sample yields 200,000 to 300,000 distinct CDR3 sequences. Germline CDR1 is SQVTM and CDR2 is ANQGSEA. This CDR3 contains 14 residues. The rearrangement uses TRBV29-1 and TRBJ2-7; the D call from TCRdb, TRBD1, cannot be confirmed without DNA. This TCR was recovered from a woman aged 18 to 75 in good health. Input material: blood T cells: a sorted CD56 or NKG2C T cell subset, CD4+ or CD8+ T cells, or bulk PBMC T cells (not recorded which). The CDR3 region is CSAFTGLGAEEQYF.